This TCR beta chain comes out of a study of human T cells and chemical hapten exposure. Turning to the study itself: Across samples, TCR yields varied, mostly owing to small differences in pooled library volumes.

Trimming pared 3 bases from V and 2 bases from J, leaving 17 bases between. The CDR3 is 16 amino acids. Germline V CDR1 and CDR2: SNHLY, FYNNEI. Via MiXCR, TCRdb re-called the RACE reads, giving one row per CDR3 protein. This sample has 180,000 or so distinct CDR3 sequences, with 20% to 25% found just once. This clonotype has more than one count but fewer than ten. The time point: patch test 1, 2 weeks after DPC sensitization. Treatment: therapeutic diphenylcyclopropenone sensitization with weekly scalp DPC. Patients had alopecia, were aged 18 to 70, and were not pregnant. The V and J genes are TRBV2 and TRBJ2-7; D gene ambiguous. The specimen was whole blood, collected in connection with sensitization to the hapten diphenylcyclopropenone (DPC). The receptor was derived from a woman in her fifties or sixties with alopecia areata. Some clones in this sample may be carry-over from other donors' samples. The CDR3 coding sequence is TGTGCCAGCAGTGAGGTCGGGCTGGGCGTAGCCTACGAGCAGTACTTC. This translates into CASSEVGLGVAYEQYF.